The present T cell receptor (beta chain) was sequenced within a study of blood T cell repertoires in COVID-19. Study as a whole: The origin of the acute and convalescent COVID-19 samples was the United States, Italy and Spain.

Per the original methods: Amplifying reference gene primers gave estimates of nucleated cell counts. TCRdb's copy holds only in-frame clones and misses some; the assay was immunoSEQ multiplex PCR. V and J calls and clone size follow that table, whereas D and trimming were derived from the DNA. The table includes 68,000 or so clones, approximately 88% detected once. The CDR3 sequence is 15 residues long. Germline CDR1 SGHVS, CDR2 FQNEAQ. Trimming left V 4 bases short and J 2 bases short, with 12 bases between. This chain connects TRBV7-8 to TRBJ2-1; D is possibly TRBD1 (5 bases). Sample: peripheral blood. This receptor was obtained from a human donor in a cohort sampled during active COVID-19. The CDR3 here is CASSSRVEAYNEQFF. CDR3 coding DNA: TGTGCCAGCAGCTCCAGGGTCGAAGCCTACAATGAGCAGTTCTTC.